The 16 T cell receptor beta chains below come from one sample, sequenced in a study of cytomegalovirus exposure and HLA in healthy donors. The PCR contained 60 Vbeta and 13 Jbeta primers. Sequencing was performed with immunoSEQ multiplex PCR; in TCRdb, only in-frame clones are kept and a portion is missing. The sample includes about 130,000 clones, around 77% of them seen just once. The sequenced sample consisted of PBMCs. Receptor source: a man aged 25 to 40 in good health.

The rearrangement uses TRBV13 and TRBJ2-5; possibly TRBD2 for D (6 bases). The CDR3 has 13 amino acids. The ends were cut back, 8 bases at V and 2 bases at J, with 12 bases in the middle. Germline V gene lookup returns CDR1 PRHDT and CDR2 FYEKMQ (reference sequence). In DNA, the CDR3 is TGTGCCAGCGGGGGGTGGGGTCAAGAGACCCAGTACTTC. Translated: CASGGWGQETQYF.

The genes are TRBV6-5 and TRBJ1-4, with no clear D. Germline CDR1 MNHEY, CDR2 SVGAGI. The V end was cut by 2 bases, the J end by 5 bases, with 9 bases between. This CDR3 region has 14 residues. The DNA of the CDR3 is TGTGCCAGCAGTTACAGGCAGAGGAATGAAAAACTGTTTTTT. Its translation is CASSYRQRNEKLFF.

About this clone itself: Germline and junction disagree at one end, which may indicate a read error. Other DNA sequences within the sample encode an identical CDR3. V and J are TRBV6-5 and TRBJ1-1; 8 nucleotides align to TRBD1. The germline V gene has CDR1 MNHEY and CDR2 SVGAGI. The CDR3 totals 15 residues. The CDR3 DNA follows: TGTGCCAGCAGTTACGGGGACAGGTTGAACACCGAAGCTTTCTTT. Translation gives CASSYGDRLNTEAFF.

Concerning this clone: An end of the junction does not agree with germline; a read error may underlie this. V usage is TRBV7-9 and J usage is TRBJ2-1, with a tentative D call TRBD2 (6 bases). The CDR3 is 12 residues long. Germline V gives CDR1 SEHNR, CDR2 FQNEAQ (reference sequence). CDR3 loop: CSSSVPGEEQFF. CDR3 DNA: TGTTCCAGCAGCGTCCCGGGAGAAGAGCAGTTCTTC.

The chain has TRBV6-1 and TRBJ1-4; TRBD1 is a possible D gene (6 bases). The germline V gene encodes CDR1 MNHNS and CDR2 SASEGT. The CDR3 consists of 14 residues. V lost 5 bases to trimming and J lost 5 bases, with 12 bases between them. In DNA, the CDR3 is TGTGCCAGCAGTTCAGACAGGCACAATGAAAAACTGTTTTTT. The encoded protein is CASSSDRHNEKLFF.

This chain joins TRBV7-2 and TRBJ2-7, with D unclear. The CDR3 covers 15 residues. V lost 4 bases, J lost 0 bases, and 13 bases lay in between. Germline V CDR1 and CDR2: SGHTA, FQGNSA. CDR3 nucleotide sequence: TGTGCCAGCAGCTCCCTTGGCGGTGACTCCTACGAGCAGTACTTC. As protein: CASSSLGGDSYEQYF.

The rearrangement uses TRBV30 and TRBJ1-1, with D perhaps matching TRBD1 (5 bases). Germline values: CDR1 GTSNPN, CDR2 SVGIG (reference sequence). There are 13 residues in the CDR3. V lost 5 bases and J lost 5, with 15 bases in between. CDR3 residues: CAWGQGGGTEAFF. CDR3 nucleotides: TGTGCCTGGGGGCAGGGAGGAGGAACTGAAGCTTTCTTT.

The J gene is TRBJ1-6, the V gene TRBV7-3; possibly TRBD1 for D (5 bases). Germline V CDR1 and CDR2: SGHTA, FQGTGA. This CDR3 comprises 14 residues. V lost 3 bases to trimming and J lost 9 bases, with 12 bases between them. CDR3 DNA: TGTGCCAGCAGCTTCGGGACCGGGGGTTCACCCCTCCACTTT. It codes for CASSFGTGGSPLHF.

The rearrangement joins TRBV19 to TRBJ1-1; the D gene is possibly TRBD1 (6 bases). There are 15 residues in the CDR3. Trimming took off 9 bases at V and 4 bases at J, with 21 bases between the two ends. Germline V gene lookup returns CDR1 LNHDA and CDR2 SQIVND (reference sequence). CDR3 bases: TGTGCCAGCCATACCCCCGGGGGGCTCGGCACTGAAGCTTTCTTT. This gives the protein CASHTPGGLGTEAFF.

The chain recombines TRBV21-1 with TRBJ2-1; the table's D call, TRBD2, was not checked against the DNA. TRBV21-1 is a documented pseudogene. CDR3 length equals 16 residues. The chain's CDR3 is CASRSPLAGFYNEQFF. In nucleotides, the CDR3 is TGTGCCAGCCGATCACCACTAGCGGGTTTCTACAATGAGCAGTTCTTC.

This chain joins TRBV10-3 and TRBJ1-2, with a weak D call TRBD1 (6 bases). The V end lost 3 bases, the J end lost 2 bases, and 22 bases lay between the germline ends. Germline lookup yields CDR1 ENHRY and CDR2 SYGVKD. The CDR3 runs to 18 residues. This CDR3 is CAISDPPLTGTLNYGYTF. Here the CDR3 DNA reads TGTGCCATCAGTGACCCTCCCCTAACCGGGACATTGAACTATGGCTACACCTTC.

The chain links TRBV10-1 to TRBJ2-7, with a tentative D call TRBD2 (6 bases). Trimming left V 6 bases short and J 6 bases short, with 15 bases between. CDR1 WNHNN and CDR2 SYGVQD come from the germline V gene (reference sequence). The CDR3 covers 13 residues. The chain's CDR3 is CASSGTPSLEQYF. CDR3 DNA: TGCGCCAGCAGCGGGACTCCATCTCTCGAGCAGTACTTC.

This chain joins TRBV27 and TRBJ2-1, with 10 bases aligning to TRBD1. This CDR3 region has 16 residues. The V segment lost 3 bases and the J segment 4 bases; nucleotides outside the gene matches: 6. Germline V gene lookup returns CDR1 MNHEY and CDR2 SMNVEV (reference sequence). CDR3: CASSFTGQGGYNEQFF. The CDR3 bases are TGTGCCAGCAGTTTTACAGGACAGGGGGGATACAATGAGCAGTTCTTC.

CDR3 loop: CASSQDGTGLNEQYF. The CDR3 nucleotides are TGCGCCAGCAGCCAAGACGGGACAGGTCTTAACGAGCAGTACTTC. This rearrangement joins TRBV4-1 to TRBJ2-7; 8 bases are a match to TRBD1. Germline V gene lookup returns CDR1 MGHRA and CDR2 YSYEKL. The CDR3 sequence is 15 residues long. Trimming removed 0 bases from V and 5 bases from J; junction bases left unmatched: 6.

The chain couples TRBV19 to TRBJ1-5; TRBD1 is a possible D gene (5 bases). V was trimmed by 1 base and J by 4 bases, leaving 20 bases between them. The CDR3 loop spans 18 amino acids. Germline V gene lookup returns CDR1 LNHDA and CDR2 SQIVND (reference sequence). Here the CDR3 DNA reads TGTGCCAGTAGTATAGGACGACAGAGGGAGGCCTGGAATCAGCCCCAGCATTTT. This translates into CASSIGRQREAWNQPQHF.

The rearrangement uses TRBV13 and TRBJ2-4; weak D call: TRBD1 (5 bases). Germline V gives CDR1 PRHDT, CDR2 FYEKMQ (reference sequence). The V and J ends lost 8 bases and 5 bases respectively, with 13 bases between them. The CDR3 contains 13 residues. DNA of the CDR3: TGTGCCAGCTTCAGGGTTACCGAAAACATTCAGTACTTC. It translates to CASFRVTENIQYF.